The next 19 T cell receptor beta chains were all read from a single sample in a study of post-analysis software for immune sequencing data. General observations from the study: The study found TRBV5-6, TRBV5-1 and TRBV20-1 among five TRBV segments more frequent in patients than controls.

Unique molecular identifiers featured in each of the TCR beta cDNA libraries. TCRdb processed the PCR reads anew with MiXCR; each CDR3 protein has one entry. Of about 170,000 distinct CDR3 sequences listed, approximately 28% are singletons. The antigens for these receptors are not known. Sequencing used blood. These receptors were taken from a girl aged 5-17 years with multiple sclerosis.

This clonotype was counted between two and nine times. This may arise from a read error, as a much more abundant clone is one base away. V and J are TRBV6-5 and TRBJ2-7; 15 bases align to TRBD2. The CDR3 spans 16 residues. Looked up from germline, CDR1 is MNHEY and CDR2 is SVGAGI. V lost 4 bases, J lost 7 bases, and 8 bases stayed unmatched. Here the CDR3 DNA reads TGTGCCAGCAGTTTTGGGACTAGCGGGAGGAAAGATGAGCAGTACTTC. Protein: CASSFGTSGRKDEQYF.

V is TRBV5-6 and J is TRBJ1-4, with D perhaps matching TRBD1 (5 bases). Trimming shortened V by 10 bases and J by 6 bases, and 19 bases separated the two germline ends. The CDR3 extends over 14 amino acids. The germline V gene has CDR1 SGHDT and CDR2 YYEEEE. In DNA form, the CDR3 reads TGTGCCGGCACCTCTGGGGACGGCTATGAAAAACTGTTTTTT. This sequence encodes CAGTSGDGYEKLFF.

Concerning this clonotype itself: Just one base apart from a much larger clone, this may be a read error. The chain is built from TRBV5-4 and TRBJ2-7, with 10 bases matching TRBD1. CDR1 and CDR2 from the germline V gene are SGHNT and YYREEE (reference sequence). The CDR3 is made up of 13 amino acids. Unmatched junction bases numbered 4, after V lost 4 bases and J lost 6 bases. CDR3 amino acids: CASSMDRGIEQYF. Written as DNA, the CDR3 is TGTGCCAGCAGCATGGACAGGGGGATCGAGCAGTACTTC.

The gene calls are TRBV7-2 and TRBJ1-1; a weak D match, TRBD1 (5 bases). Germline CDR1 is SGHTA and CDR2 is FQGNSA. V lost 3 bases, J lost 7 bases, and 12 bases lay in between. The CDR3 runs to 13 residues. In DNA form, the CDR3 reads TGTGCCAGCAGCTTCCAGGGAGGAGGTGAAGCTTTCTTT. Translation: CASSFQGGGEAFF. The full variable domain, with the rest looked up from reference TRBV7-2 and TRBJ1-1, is GAGVSQSPSNKVTEKGKDVELRCDPISGHTALYWYRQSLGQGLEFLIYFQGNSAPDKSGLPSDRFSAERTGGSVSTLTIQRTQQEDSAVYLCASSFQGGGEAFFGQGTRLTVV.

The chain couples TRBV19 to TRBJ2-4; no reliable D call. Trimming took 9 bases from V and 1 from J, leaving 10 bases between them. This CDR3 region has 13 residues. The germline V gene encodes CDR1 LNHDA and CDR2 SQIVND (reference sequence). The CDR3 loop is CARSASAKNIQYF. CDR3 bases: TGTGCCAGGAGTGCCAGCGCCAAAAACATTCAGTACTTC.

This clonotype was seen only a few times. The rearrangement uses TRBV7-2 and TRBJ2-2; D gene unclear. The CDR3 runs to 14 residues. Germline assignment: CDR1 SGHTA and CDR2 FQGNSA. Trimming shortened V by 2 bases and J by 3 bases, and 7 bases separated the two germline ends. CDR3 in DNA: TGTGCCAGCAGCTTAATGTACTACACCGGGGAGCTGTTTTTT. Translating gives CASSLMYYTGELFF.

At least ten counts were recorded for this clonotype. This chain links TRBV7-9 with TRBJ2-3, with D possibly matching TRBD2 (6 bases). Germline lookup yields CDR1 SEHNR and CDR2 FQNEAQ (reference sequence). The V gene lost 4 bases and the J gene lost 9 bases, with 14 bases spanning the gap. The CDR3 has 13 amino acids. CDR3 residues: CASSSSERATQYF. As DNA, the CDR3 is TGTGCCAGCAGCTCCTCGGAGCGGGCCACGCAGTATTTT.

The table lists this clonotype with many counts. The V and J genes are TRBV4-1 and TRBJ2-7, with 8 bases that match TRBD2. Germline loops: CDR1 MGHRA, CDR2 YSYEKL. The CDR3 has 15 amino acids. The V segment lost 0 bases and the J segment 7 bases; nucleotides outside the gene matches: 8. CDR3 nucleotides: TGCGCCAGCAGCCAAGACCCCGGACTAGCTGGGGAGCAGTACTTC. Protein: CASSQDPGLAGEQYF.

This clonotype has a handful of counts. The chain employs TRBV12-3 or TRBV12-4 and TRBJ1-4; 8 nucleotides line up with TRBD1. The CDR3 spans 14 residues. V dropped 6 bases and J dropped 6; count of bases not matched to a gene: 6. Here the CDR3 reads CASSKTGGDEKLFF. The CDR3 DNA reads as TGTGCCAGCAGCAAAACAGGGGGGGATGAAAAACTGTTTTTT.

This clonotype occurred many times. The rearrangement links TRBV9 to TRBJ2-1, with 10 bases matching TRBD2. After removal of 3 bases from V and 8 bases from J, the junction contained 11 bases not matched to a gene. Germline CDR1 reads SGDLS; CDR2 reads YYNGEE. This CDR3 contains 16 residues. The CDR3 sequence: CASSASTSGTIYEQFF. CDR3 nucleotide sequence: TGTGCCAGCAGCGCTTCCACTAGCGGGACTATATATGAGCAGTTCTTC.

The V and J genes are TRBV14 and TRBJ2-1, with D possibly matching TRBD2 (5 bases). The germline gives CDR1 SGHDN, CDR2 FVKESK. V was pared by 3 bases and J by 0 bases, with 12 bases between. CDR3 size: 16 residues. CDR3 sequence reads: CASSQEDWSSYNEQFF. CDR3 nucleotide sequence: TGTGCCAGCAGCCAGGAGGACTGGAGCTCCTACAATGAGCAGTTCTTC.

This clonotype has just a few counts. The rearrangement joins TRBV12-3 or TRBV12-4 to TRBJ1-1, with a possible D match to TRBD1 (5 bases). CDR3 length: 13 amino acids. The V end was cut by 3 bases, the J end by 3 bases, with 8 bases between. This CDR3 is CASSLLGDTEAFF. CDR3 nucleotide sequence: TGTGCCAGCAGTTTGTTGGGGGACACTGAAGCTTTCTTT.

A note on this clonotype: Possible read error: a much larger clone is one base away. The CDR3 loop is CASRLLGTYEQYF. CDR3 coding DNA: TGTGCCAGCAGGTTACTTGGAACCTACGAGCAGTACTTC. The chain recombines TRBV28 with TRBJ2-7; no clear D. V lost 6 bases to trimming and J lost 2 bases, with 11 bases between them. This CDR3 has 13 residues. The germline gives CDR1 MDHEN, CDR2 SYDVKM. Together with reference TRBV28 and TRBJ2-7, the CDR3 gives the full variable domain: DVKVTQSSRYLVKRTGEKVFLECVQDMDHENMFWYRQDPGLGLRLIYFSYDVKMKEKGDIPEGYSVSREKKERFSLILESASTNQTSMYLCASRLLGTYEQYFGPGTRLTVT.

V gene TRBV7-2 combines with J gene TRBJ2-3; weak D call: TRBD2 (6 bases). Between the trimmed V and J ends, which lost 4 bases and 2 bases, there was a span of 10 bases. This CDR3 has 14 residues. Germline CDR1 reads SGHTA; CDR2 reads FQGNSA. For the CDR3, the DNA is TGTGCCAGCAGCTCTGGGACTTTCACAGATACGCAGTATTTT. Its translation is CASSSGTFTDTQYF.

The DNA for the CDR3 is TGTGCCAGCAGTATGGGGCAGGGGGCGCGGGTTTCACCCCTCCACTTT. Its translation: CASSMGQGARVSPLHF. The J gene is TRBJ1-6, the V gene TRBV28, with 8 bases matching TRBD1. V lost 5 bases, J lost 9 bases, and 12 bases stayed unmatched. Germline-derived CDR1 and CDR2 are MDHEN and SYDVKM. The length of the CDR3 is 16 residues. The full variable domain, completed using reference TRBV28 and TRBJ1-6, is DVKVTQSSRYLVKRTGEKVFLECVQDMDHENMFWYRQDPGLGLRLIYFSYDVKMKEKGDIPEGYSVSREKKERFSLILESASTNQTSMYLCASSMGQGARVSPLHFGNGTRLTVT.

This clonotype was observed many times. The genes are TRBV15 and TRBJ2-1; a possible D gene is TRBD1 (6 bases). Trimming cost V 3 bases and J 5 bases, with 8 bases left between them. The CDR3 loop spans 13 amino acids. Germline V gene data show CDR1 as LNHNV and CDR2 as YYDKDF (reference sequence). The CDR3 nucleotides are TGTGCCACCAGCAGGGACAGTGACAATGAGCAGTTCTTC. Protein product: CATSRDSDNEQFF.

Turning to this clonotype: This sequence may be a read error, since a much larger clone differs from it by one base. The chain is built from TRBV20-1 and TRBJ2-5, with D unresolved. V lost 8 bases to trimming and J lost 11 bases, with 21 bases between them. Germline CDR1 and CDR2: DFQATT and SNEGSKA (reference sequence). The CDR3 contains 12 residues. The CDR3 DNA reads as TGCAGTCCCTCAACCCGTTACAATGAGCAGTACTTC. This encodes CSPSTRYNEQYF.

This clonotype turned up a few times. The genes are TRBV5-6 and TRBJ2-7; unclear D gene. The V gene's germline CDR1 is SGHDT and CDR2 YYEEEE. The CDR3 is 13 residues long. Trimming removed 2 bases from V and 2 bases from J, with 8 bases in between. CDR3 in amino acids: CASSLPQTYEQYF. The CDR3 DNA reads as TGTGCCAGCAGCTTACCGCAGACCTACGAGCAGTACTTC.

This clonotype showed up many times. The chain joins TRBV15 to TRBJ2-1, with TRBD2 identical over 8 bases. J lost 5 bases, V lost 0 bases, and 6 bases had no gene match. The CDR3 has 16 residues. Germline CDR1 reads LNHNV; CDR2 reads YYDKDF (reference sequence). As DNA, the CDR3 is TGTGCCACCAGCAGAGATCGGAGCGGGAGTCACAATGAGCAGTTCTTC. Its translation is CATSRDRSGSHNEQFF.